The table lists the clone carrying this T cell receptor (beta chain) with a few counts. TCRdb reprocessed the 5' RACE reads with MiXCR, giving one entry per CDR3 protein. The sample includes around 160,000 distinct CDR3 sequences, around 10% of them seen just once. The sample originates from a study of T-cell memory formation after mild COVID-19. The CDR3 runs to 12 residues. With 0 bases removed from V and 9 bases from J, the gap between germline ends came to 8 bases. Germline CDR1 reads LGHDT; CDR2 reads YNNKEL (reference sequence). Source material: PBMCs or a T cell subset sorted from them (not recorded which). The rearrangement joins TRBV3-1 to TRBJ2-5; D gene ambiguous. The receptor comes from a man aged 18 to 29 who had mild COVID-19 (a few samples of this study predate the infection). Cell type and time point are not known. Here the CDR3 reads CASSQESLAQYF. The CDR3 DNA sequence: TGTGCCAGCAGCCAAGAGAGTCTAGCCCAGTACTTC.